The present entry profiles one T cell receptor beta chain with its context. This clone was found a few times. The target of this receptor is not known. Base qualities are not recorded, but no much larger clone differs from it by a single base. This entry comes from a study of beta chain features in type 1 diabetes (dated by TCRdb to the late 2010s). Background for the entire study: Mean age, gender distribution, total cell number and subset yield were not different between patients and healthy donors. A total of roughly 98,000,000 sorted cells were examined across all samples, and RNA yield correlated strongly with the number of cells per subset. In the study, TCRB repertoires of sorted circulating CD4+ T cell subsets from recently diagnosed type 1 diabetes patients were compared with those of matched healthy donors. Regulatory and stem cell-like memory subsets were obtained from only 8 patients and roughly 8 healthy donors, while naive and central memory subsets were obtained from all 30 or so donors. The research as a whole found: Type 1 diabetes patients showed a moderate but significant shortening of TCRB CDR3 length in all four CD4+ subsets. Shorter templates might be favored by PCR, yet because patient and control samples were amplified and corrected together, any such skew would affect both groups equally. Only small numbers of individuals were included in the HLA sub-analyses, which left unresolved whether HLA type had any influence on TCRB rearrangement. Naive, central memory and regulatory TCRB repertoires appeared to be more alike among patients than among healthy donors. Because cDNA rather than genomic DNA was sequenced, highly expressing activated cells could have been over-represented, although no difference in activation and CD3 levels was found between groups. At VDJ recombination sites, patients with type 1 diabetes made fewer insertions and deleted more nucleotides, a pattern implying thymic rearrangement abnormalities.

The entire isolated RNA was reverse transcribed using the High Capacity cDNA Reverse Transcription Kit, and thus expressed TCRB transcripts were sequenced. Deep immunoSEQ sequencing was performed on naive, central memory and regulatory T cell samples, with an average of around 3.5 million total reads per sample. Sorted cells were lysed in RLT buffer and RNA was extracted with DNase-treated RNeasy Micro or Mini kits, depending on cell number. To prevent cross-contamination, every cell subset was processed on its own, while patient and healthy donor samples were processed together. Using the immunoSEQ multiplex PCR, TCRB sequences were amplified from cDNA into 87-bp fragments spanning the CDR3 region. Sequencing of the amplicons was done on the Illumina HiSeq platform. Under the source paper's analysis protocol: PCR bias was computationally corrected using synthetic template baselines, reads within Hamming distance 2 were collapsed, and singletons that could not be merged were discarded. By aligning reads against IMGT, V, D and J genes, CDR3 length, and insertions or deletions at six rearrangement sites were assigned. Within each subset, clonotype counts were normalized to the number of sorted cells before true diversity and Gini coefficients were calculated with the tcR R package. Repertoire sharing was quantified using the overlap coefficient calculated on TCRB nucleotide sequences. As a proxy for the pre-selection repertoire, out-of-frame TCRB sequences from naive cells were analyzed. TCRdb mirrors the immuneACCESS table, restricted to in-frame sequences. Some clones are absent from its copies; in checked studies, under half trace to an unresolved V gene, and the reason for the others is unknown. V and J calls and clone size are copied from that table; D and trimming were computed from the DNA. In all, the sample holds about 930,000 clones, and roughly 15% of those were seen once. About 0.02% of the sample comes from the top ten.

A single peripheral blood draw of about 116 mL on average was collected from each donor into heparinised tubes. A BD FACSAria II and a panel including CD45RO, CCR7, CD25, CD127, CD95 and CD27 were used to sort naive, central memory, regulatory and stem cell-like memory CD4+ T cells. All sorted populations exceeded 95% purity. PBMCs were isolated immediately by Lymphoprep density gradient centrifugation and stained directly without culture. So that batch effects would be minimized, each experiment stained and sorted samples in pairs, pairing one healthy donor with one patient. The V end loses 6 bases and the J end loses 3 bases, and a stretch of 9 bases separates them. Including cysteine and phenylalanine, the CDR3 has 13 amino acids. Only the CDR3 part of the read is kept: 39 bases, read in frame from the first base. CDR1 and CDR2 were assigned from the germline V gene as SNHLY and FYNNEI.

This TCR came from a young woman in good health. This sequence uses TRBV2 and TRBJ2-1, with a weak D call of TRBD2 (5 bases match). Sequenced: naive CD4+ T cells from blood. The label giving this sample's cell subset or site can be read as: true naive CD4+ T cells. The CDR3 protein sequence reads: CASRLEGYNEQFF. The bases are TGTGCCAGCAGACTAGAGGGCTACAATGAGCAGTTCTTC.